This is a list of T cell receptor beta chains from one sample in a study of vaccination and CD4 T cells after COVID-19. MiXCR, run by TCRdb on the PCR reads, gives a single entry per CDR3 protein. The data hold about 15,000 distinct CDR3 sequences, with approximately 53% observed a single time. Antigens for these TCRs are unknown. The sequencing sample was made of CD4+ T cells from blood, cultured in vitro. These receptors all come from a human donor who had recovered from COVID-19. The CDR3 runs from the conserved cysteine through the conserved F or W. Each record gives: clone size, J gene, D gene, V gene, CDR3 DNA, CDR3 protein. The D gene is left open where the match is weak. Part of the rows lack a size; the others show once, few, many or a class for expanded clones.

>NA|TRBJ1-2|NA|TRBV2
TGTGCCAGCAGGTCCGGGACGGACTATGGCTACACCTTC
CASRSGTDYGYTF
>NA|TRBJ2-7|NA|TRBV27
TGTGCCAGCAGTTTGAAACCCCGGGGACGAGAGCAGTACTTC
CASSLKPRGREQYF
>NA|TRBJ2-1|NA|TRBV5-8
TGTGCCAGCAGCTTCGGAGGGACTGTCAATGAGCAGTTCTTC
CASSFGGTVNEQFF
>NA|TRBJ1-5|TRBD1|TRBV6-5
TGTGCCAGCAGTTACCGGGACAGGGGTCAGCCCCAGCATTTT
CASSYRDRGQPQHF
>large|TRBJ1-2|NA|TRBV5-1
TGCGCCAGCAGCTTGGGGGACGGGAGGAGCTATGGCTACACCTTC
CASSLGDGRSYGYTF
>once|TRBJ2-3|TRBD2|TRBV7-2
TGTGCCAGCAGCTTAGGACTAGCGGGGGCAGATACGCAGTATTTT
CASSLGLAGADTQYF
>NA|TRBJ1-2|TRBD1|TRBV27
TGTGCCACCTTTCCCAGGGGACAGGCGAACTATGGCTACACCTTC
CATFPRGQANYGYTF
>few|TRBJ1-6|NA|TRBV6-5
TGTGCCAGCAGTTACCACAGAACAGGCCACAATTCACCCCTCCACTTT
CASSYHRTGHNSPLHF
>NA|TRBJ2-5|TRBD2|TRBV27
TGTGCCAGCAGTTTAGTTCCGGGGGGAGAGACCCAGTACTTC
CASSLVPGGETQYF
>NA|TRBJ1-5|NA|TRBV28
TGTGCCAGCAAGGGCCAGAAGGGGGGGGGCAATCAGCCCCAGCATTTT
CASKGQKGGGNQPQHF